Below are 10 T cell receptor beta chains sequenced from a single sample in a study of cytomegalovirus exposure and HLA in healthy donors. The PCR ran on 60 Vbeta and 13 Jbeta primers. Sequencing was performed with immunoSEQ multiplex PCR; in TCRdb, only in-frame clones are kept and a portion is missing. The data show about 250,000 clones, with around 84% seen just once and about 0.25% held by the top ten. Material: PBMCs. Receptors originate from a girl aged 2 to 10 in good health and CMV-seronegative.

This clone was observed a handful of times. The J gene is TRBJ2-5, the V gene TRBV7-2; 13 bases match TRBD2. Trimming took 5 bases from V and 5 from J; bases not matched to a gene: 8. Germline V gene sequence: CDR1 SGHTA, CDR2 FQGNSA. The CDR3 is 16 amino acids. The CDR3, as DNA: TGTGCCAGCAGCCGGACTAGCGGGAGCGGTAGGGAGACCCAGTACTTC. It specifies CASSRTSGSGRETQYF.

The J gene is TRBJ2-3, the V gene TRBV15; TRBD1 matches at 8 bases. The CDR3 consists of 17 residues. V trimming: 0 bases; J trimming: 3 bases; junction bases outside the gene matches: 8. Germline V CDR1 and CDR2: LNHNV, YYDKDF (reference sequence). CDR3 bases: TGTGCCACCAGCAGAGATGTTTCGACAGGGGATACAGATACGCAGTATTTT. Translated: CATSRDVSTGDTDTQYF. The variable domain in full, completed from reference TRBV15 and TRBJ2-3, reads DAMVIQNPRYQVTQFGKPVTLSCSQTLNHNVMYWYQQKSSQAPKLLFHYYDKDFNNEADTPDNFQSRRPNTSFCFLDIRSPGLGDTAMYLCATSRDVSTGDTDTQYFGPGTRLTVL.

The chain carries TRBV5-8 and TRBJ1-2; 7 bases align to TRBD1. CDR3 length: 14 residues. The V gene's germline CDR1 is SGHTS and CDR2 YDEGEE. Trimming at V came to 4 bases and at J to 3 bases, leaving 6 bases not matched to a gene. The CDR3 is CASSPKGAHYGYTF. The CDR3 region has the DNA TGTGCCAGCAGCCCGAAGGGGGCTCACTATGGCTACACCTTC.

This chain links TRBV5-1 with TRBJ2-3; 13 nucleotides agree with TRBD2. The ends lost 3 bases at V and 2 bases at J; junction bases unmatched: 6. The CDR3 length is 17 residues. Per the germline V gene, CDR1 is SGHRS and CDR2 is YFSETQ. The CDR3 sequence is CASSSGTSGANTDTQYF. Here the CDR3 DNA reads TGCGCCAGCAGCTCCGGGACTAGCGGGGCAAACACAGATACGCAGTATTTT.

This chain joins TRBV2 and TRBJ2-7, with 11 positions matching TRBD1. The CDR3 covers 13 residues. Germline CDR1 reads SNHLY; CDR2 reads FYNNEI. Trimming at V came to 6 bases and at J to 5 bases, leaving 3 bases not matched to a gene. The CDR3 protein is CASRDRGHDEQYF. CDR3 sequence (DNA): TGTGCCAGCAGGGACAGGGGGCACGACGAGCAGTACTTC.

This chain joins TRBV6-5 and TRBJ1-5; 7 bases agree with TRBD1. CDR1 and CDR2 (germline): MNHEY, SVGAGI. V shed 5 bases and J 4 bases; nucleotides not matched to a gene: 5. The CDR3 has 14 amino acids. The CDR3 nucleotides read TGTGCCAGCAGTCCTGGGACAGCTAATCAGCCCCAGCATTTT. It yields the protein CASSPGTANQPQHF.

The rearrangement uses TRBV19 and TRBJ1-2; no firm D call. The CDR3 totals 14 residues. The ends were cut back, 2 bases at V and 3 bases at J, with 10 bases in the middle. Germline-derived CDR1 and CDR2 are LNHDA and SQIVND (reference sequence). CDR3 bases: TGTGCCAGTAGTATAAGCCGGTCCGACTATGGCTACACCTTC. Its translation is CASSISRSDYGYTF.

The chain is built from TRBV27 and TRBJ1-2; tentative D call: TRBD1 (6 bases). Trimming removed 5 bases at V and 2 bases at J, with 12 bases between. The CDR3 length is 14 residues. CDR1 is MNHEY and CDR2 is SMNVEV in the germline V gene (reference sequence). The CDR3 region is CASSRGKANYGYTF. The CDR3, as DNA: TGTGCCAGCAGTAGGGGGAAAGCAAACTATGGCTACACCTTC.

J is TRBJ1-5 and V is TRBV19, with D perhaps matching TRBD1 (5 bases). Germline V CDR1 and CDR2: LNHDA, SQIVND (reference sequence). The CDR3 consists of 14 residues. V was pared by 3 bases and J by 5 bases, with 11 bases between. The CDR3, as DNA: TGTGCCAGTAGTATTACGGGGGTCCATCAGCCCCAGCATTTT. Translating gives CASSITGVHQPQHF.

The rearrangement links TRBV5-1 to TRBJ2-3, with 9 positions matching TRBD2. Per germline, CDR1 SGHRS and CDR2 YFSETQ. Germline trimming cut 4 bases from V and 5 bases from J; bases unmatched to any gene: 14. The CDR3 runs to 17 residues. CDR3 coding DNA: TGCGCCAGCAGCCGCGGGACTAGCAATAAATTAGGAGATACGCAGTATTTT. Its protein product is CASSRGTSNKLGDTQYF. The variable domain in full, with the rest retrieved from reference TRBV5-1 and TRBJ2-3, is KAGVTQTPRYLIKTRGQQVTLSCSPISGHRSVSWYQQTPGQGLQFLFEYFSETQRNKGNFPGRFSGRQFSNSRSEMNVSTLELGDSALYLCASSRGTSNKLGDTQYFGPGTRLTVL.